The 10 T cell receptor beta chains presented below share a single source sample, sequenced in a study of T cell repertoires in cytomegalovirus infection (dated by TCRdb to between 2018 and 2020). The sequencer was an Illumina HiSeq 1500. TCRdb reanalyzed the raw reads on its own, using fastp at Q25 for trimming and MiXCR for clone calling, and kept in-frame beta chains. Under each unique CDR3 protein, matching rows form one entry showing the most common genes and DNA. The sample table records nearly 450,000 distinct CDR3 sequences; approximately 31% of these occur just once. The ten largest clones represent roughly 15% of the sample. The sample comprised PBMCs. All receptors come from a human donor in good health (CMV status not recorded). Some clones in this sample may be carry-over from other donors' samples.

This rearrangement joins TRBV20-1 to TRBJ2-1, with 11 bases aligning to TRBD1. This CDR3 has 16 amino acids. J lost 3 bases, V lost 2 bases, and 6 bases had no gene match. Germline V gene sequence: CDR1 DFQATT, CDR2 SNEGSKA (reference sequence). The CDR3 region is CSARPRDRGSYNEQFF. In nucleotides, the CDR3 is TGCAGTGCTAGACCCCGGGACAGGGGGAGCTACAATGAGCAGTTCTTC.

This clonotype turned up a few times. The V call is TRBV6-2 or TRBV6-3, the J call TRBJ2-3; no definite D call. Trimming stripped 0 bases from V and 6 bases from J, with 16 bases between. The CDR3 consists of 16 residues. The V gene's germline CDR1 is MNHEY and CDR2 SVGEGT. This chain's CDR3 is CASSYSKGGPSDTQYF. The CDR3 DNA follows: TGTGCCAGCAGTTACTCCAAGGGTGGTCCATCGGATACGCAGTATTTT.

This chain joins TRBV25-1 and TRBJ1-1, with D possibly matching TRBD1 (6 bases). V shed 10 bases and J shed 6 bases, with 21 bases lying between them. Germline V gene data show CDR1 as MGHDK and CDR2 as SYGVNS. The CDR3 runs to 14 residues. The CDR3 DNA is TGTGCCACTACGCCACAGGGCCCCTTCGCTGAAGCTTTCTTT. Translated, it gives CATTPQGPFAEAFF.

The rearrangement joins TRBV19 to TRBJ1-5, with D tentatively TRBD1 (5 bases). The ends were cut back, 4 bases at V and 7 bases at J, with 23 bases in the middle. The CDR3 has 17 residues. Germline CDR1 and CDR2: LNHDA and SQIVND (reference sequence). The CDR3 here is CASSNYYRGERGQPQHF. CDR3 DNA: TGTGCCAGTAGTAACTATTATCGGGGGGAGCGCGGACAGCCCCAGCATTTT.

CDR3 nucleotide sequence: TGTGCCAGCAGCTCCCGCCATCGACTAACCCACGGGGAGCTGTTTTTT. It encodes CASSSRHRLTHGELFF. This sequence joins TRBV7-6 and TRBJ2-2, with D maybe TRBD2 (5 bases). Trimming cost V 4 bases and J 7 bases, with 19 bases left between them. The CDR3 has 16 amino acids. Germline V gives CDR1 SGHVS, CDR2 FNYEAQ.

CDR3 DNA: TGTGCCAGCAGTTTCAGGACAGTCCACGAGCAGTACTTC. Residues: CASSFRTVHEQYF. V gene TRBV28 combines with J gene TRBJ2-7; D may be TRBD1 (6 bases). Trimming stripped 3 bases from V and 5 bases from J, with 11 bases between. The CDR3 covers 13 residues. CDR1 is MDHEN and CDR2 is SYDVKM in the germline V gene.

This clonotype is a singleton in its sample. V and J are TRBV9 and TRBJ1-1; D not certain. The length of the CDR3 is 13 residues. Germline V gives CDR1 SGDLS, CDR2 YYNGEE. V lost 0 bases and J 4 bases, leaving 7 bases between the germline ends. The CDR3 loop is CASSVAPGTEAFF. Written as DNA, the CDR3 is TGTGCCAGCAGCGTAGCCCCGGGCACTGAAGCTTTCTTT. The full variable domain, rest sourced from reference TRBV9 and TRBJ1-1, is DSGVTQTPKHLITATGQRVTLRCSPRSGDLSVYWYQQSLDQGLQFLIQYYNGEERAKGNILERFSAQQFPDLHSELNLSSLELGDSALYFCASSVAPGTEAFFGQGTRLTVV.

This clonotype has at least ten counts. The V gene is TRBV28, the J gene TRBJ2-7, with a possible D match to TRBD2 (6 bases). Per germline, CDR1 MDHEN and CDR2 SYDVKM. The CDR3 is made up of 16 amino acids. With 7 bases removed from V and 0 bases from J, the gap between germline ends came to 19 bases. In DNA form, the CDR3 reads TGTGCCAGCATGGAGACGAGGGAGGCGAACTCCTACGAGCAGTACTTC. Translated, it gives CASMETREANSYEQYF.

This clonotype was seen ten or more times. The chain employs TRBV7-8 and TRBJ2-1; the match to TRBD2 covers 9 bases. V dropped 0 bases and J dropped 4; count of bases not matched to a gene: 16. CDR1 is SGHVS and CDR2 is FQNEAQ in the germline V gene. This CDR3 contains 20 residues. The CDR3 DNA reads TGTGCCAGCAGCTTAGCGGAAGGGGAGGCGGGGGGGCCGGGTTACAATGAGCAGTTCTTC. Protein product: CASSLAEGEAGGPGYNEQFF.

This clonotype has a handful of counts. The rearrangement joins TRBV14 to TRBJ1-1; no clear D. Trimming removed 2 bases from V and 1 base from J, with 11 bases in between. Germline lookup yields CDR1 SGHDN and CDR2 FVKESK. This CDR3 spans 15 amino acids. In DNA form, the CDR3 reads TGTGCCAGCAGCCAAACGGGGAAGGGGAACACTGAAGCTTTCTTT. Protein sequence: CASSQTGKGNTEAFF.